This paragraph covers one T cell receptor beta chain sequence. Germline V gene sequence: CDR1 SGHRS, CDR2 YFSETQ. The V segment lost 3 bases and the J segment 8 bases; nucleotides outside the gene matches: 5. This CDR3 is built from 14 residues. Sequencing used immunoSEQ multiplex PCR; TCRdb keeps in-frame clones, though not all of them. The data contain tens of thousands of clones, roughly 87% of them singletons. The sample belongs to a study of blood T cell repertoires in COVID-19. Overall study: The origin of the acute and convalescent COVID-19 samples was the United States, Italy and Spain. Nucleic acid was either cDNA or gDNA, and it came from T cells, B-cell-depleted T cells, or PBMCs.

The V and J genes are TRBV5-1 and TRBJ1-4; 9 positions agree with TRBD1. The material sequenced was peripheral blood. The receptor was isolated from a man older than 75 in a cohort sampled during active COVID-19. The CDR3 nucleotides read TGCGCCAGCAGCTCAGGACAGGGGAGGGAAAAACTGTTTTTT. Its translation is CASSSGQGREKLFF.